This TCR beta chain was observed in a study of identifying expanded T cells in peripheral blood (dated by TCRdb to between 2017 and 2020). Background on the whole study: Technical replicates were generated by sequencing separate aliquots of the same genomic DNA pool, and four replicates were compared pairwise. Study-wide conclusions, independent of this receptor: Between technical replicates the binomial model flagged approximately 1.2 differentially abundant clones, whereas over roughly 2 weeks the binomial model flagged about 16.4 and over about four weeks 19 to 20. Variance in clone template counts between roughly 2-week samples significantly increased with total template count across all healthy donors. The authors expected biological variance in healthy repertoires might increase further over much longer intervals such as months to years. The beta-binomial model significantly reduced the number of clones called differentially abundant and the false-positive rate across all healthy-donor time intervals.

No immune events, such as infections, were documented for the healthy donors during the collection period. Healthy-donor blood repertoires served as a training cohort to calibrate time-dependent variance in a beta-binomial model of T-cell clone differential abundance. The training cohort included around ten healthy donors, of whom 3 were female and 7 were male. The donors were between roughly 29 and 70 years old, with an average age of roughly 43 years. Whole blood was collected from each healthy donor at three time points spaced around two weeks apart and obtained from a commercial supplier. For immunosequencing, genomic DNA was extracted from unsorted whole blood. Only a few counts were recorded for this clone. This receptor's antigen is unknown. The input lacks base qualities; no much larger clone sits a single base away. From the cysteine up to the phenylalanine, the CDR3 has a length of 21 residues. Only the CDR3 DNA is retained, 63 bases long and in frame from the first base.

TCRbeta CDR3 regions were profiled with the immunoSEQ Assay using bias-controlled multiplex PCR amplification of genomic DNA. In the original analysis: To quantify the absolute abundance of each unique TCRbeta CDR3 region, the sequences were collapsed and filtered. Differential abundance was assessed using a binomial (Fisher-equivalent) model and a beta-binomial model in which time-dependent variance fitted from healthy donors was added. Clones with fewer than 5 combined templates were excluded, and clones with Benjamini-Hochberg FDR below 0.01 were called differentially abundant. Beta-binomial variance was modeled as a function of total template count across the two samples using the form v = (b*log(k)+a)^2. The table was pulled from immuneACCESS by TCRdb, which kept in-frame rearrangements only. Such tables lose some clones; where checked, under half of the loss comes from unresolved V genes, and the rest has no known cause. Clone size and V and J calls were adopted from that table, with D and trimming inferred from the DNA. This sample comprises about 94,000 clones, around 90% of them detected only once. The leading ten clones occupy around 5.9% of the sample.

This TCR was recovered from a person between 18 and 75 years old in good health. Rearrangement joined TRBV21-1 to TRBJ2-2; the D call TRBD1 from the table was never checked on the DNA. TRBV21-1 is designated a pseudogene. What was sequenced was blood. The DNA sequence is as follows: TGTGCCAGCAGCAATTCGCCCCCGTTGGCCAGGGGCACCCCGGGGACCGGGGAGCTGTTTTTT. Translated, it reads CASSNSPPLARGTPGTGELFF.